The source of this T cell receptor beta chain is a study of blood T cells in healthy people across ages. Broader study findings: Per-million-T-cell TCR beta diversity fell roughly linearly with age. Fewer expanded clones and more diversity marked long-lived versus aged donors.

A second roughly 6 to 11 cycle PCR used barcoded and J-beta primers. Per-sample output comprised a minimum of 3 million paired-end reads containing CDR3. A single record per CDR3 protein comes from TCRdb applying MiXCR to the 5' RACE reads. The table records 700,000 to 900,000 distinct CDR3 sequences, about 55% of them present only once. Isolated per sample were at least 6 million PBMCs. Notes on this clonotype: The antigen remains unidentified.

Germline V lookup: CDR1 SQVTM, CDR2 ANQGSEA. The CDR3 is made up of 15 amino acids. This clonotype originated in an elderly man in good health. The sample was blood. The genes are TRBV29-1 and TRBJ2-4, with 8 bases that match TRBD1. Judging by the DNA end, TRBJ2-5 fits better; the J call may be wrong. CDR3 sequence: CSVESAGGARETQYF. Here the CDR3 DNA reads TGCAGCGTTGAATCGGCAGGGGGCGCGCGGGAGACCCAGTACTTC.